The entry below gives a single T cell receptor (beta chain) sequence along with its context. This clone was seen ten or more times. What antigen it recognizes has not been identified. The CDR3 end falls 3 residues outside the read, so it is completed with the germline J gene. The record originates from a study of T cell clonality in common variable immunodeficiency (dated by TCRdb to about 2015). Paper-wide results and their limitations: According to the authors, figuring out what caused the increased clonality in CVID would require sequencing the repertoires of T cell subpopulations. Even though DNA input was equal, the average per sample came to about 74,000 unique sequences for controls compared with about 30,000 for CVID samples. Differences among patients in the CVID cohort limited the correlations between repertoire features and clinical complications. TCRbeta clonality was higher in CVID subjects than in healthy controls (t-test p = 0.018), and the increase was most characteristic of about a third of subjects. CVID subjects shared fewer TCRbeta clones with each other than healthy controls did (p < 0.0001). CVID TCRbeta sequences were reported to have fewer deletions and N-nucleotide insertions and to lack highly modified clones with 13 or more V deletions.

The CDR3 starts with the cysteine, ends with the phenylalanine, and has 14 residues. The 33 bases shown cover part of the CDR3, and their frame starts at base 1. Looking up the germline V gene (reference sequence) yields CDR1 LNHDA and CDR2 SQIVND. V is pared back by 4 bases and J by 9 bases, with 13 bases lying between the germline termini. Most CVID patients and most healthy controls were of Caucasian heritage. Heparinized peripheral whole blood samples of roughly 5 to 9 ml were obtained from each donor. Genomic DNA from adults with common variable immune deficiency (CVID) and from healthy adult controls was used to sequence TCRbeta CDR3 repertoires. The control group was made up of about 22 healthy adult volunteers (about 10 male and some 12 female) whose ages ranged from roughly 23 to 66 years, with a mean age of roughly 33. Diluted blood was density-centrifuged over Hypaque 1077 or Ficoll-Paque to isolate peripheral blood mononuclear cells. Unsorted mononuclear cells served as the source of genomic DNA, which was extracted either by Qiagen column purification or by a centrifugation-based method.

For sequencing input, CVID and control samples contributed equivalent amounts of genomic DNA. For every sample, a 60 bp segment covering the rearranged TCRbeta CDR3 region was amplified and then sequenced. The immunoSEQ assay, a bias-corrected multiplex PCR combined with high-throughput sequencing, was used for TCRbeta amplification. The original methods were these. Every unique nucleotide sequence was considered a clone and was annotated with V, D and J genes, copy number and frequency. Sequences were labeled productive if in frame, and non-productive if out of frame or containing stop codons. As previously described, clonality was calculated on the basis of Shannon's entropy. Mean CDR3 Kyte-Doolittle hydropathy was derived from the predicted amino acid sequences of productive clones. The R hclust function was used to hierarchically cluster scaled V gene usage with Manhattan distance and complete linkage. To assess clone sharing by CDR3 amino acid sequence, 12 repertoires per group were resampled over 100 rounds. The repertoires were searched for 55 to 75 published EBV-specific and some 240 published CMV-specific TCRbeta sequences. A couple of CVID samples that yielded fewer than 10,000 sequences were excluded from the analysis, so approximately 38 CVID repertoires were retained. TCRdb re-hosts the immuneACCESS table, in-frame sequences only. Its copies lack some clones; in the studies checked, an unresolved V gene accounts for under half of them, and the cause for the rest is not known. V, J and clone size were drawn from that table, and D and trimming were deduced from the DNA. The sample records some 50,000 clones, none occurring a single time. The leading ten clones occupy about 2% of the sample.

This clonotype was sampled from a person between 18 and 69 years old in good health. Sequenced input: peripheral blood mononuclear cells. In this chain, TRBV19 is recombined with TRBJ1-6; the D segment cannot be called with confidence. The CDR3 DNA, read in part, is TGTGCCAGTAGTAAAGGCCCCCGATCTTCACCC. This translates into CASSKGPRSSP. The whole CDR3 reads CASSKGPRSSPLHF.